Below are 18 T cell receptor beta chains sequenced from a single sample in a study of post-analysis software for immune sequencing data. Regarding the study as a whole: Controls showed lower frequencies than patients for roughly five TRBV segments, and TRBV5-6, TRBV5-1 and TRBV20-1 were among these.

Unique molecular identifiers tagged the TCR beta cDNA libraries. TCRdb analysed the PCR reads with MiXCR anew, one entry per CDR3 protein. The data hold roughly 800,000 distinct CDR3 sequences, with just under 30% observed a single time. These TCRs' antigens remain unknown. Sequenced: blood. These receptors were obtained from a girl under 18 with multiple sclerosis.

Regarding this clonotype: A junction end diverges from the germline sequence, so it may reflect a read error. This chain uses TRBV20-1 with TRBJ2-4; possibly TRBD1 or TRBD2 for D (5 bases each). The CDR3 covers 15 residues. From germline, CDR1 is DFQATT and CDR2 SNEGSKA (reference sequence). The CDR3 here is CSASLRGRAKSIQYF. As DNA, the CDR3 is TGCAGTGCAAGCCTGAGGGGTCGGGCCAAAAGCATTCAGTACTTC.

This clonotype was detected only a few times. The V call is TRBV6-6, the J call TRBJ2-5; D is unclear. Germline CDR1 MNHNY, CDR2 SVGAGI (reference sequence). CDR3 size: 14 residues. Trimming pared 5 bases from V and 2 bases from J, leaving 12 bases between. The CDR3 spells CASSDRRSQETQYF. The CDR3 DNA sequence: TGTGCCAGCAGTGACCGCAGGAGTCAAGAGACCCAGTACTTC.

This clonotype came up many times. The DNA of the CDR3 is TGCGCCAGCAGCCAAGATTATTCGACCGGTTGGAATGAGCAGTTCTTC. Its protein is CASSQDYSTGWNEQFF. The chain joins TRBV4-1 to TRBJ2-1, with D hard to call. This CDR3 has 16 amino acids. Germline lookup yields CDR1 MGHRA and CDR2 YSYEKL. V lost 0 bases, J lost 7 bases, and 16 bases lay in between.

This clonotype was counted many times. The chain has TRBV5-1 and TRBJ1-6, with 7 bases matching TRBD1. The CDR3 is made up of 14 amino acids. Germline V gene data show CDR1 as SGHRS and CDR2 as YFSETQ. J lost 8 bases, V lost 3 bases, and 5 bases had no gene match. This chain's CDR3 is CASSWGGQDSPLHF. The CDR3 nucleotides are TGCGCCAGCAGCTGGGGAGGACAGGATTCACCCCTCCACTTT.

This rearrangement joins TRBV7-9 to TRBJ2-1, with TRBD2 matching over 8 bases. Trimming at V came to 5 bases and at J to 5 bases, leaving 11 bases not matched to a gene. Per germline, CDR1 SEHNR and CDR2 FQNEAQ (reference sequence). CDR3 length: 16 residues. CDR3 DNA: TGTGCCAGCAGCCCCATGGCGGCGGGGGGACACAATGAGCAGTTCTTC. Translating it yields CASSPMAAGGHNEQFF.

This clonotype was counted a few times. This chain joins TRBV18 and TRBJ2-1; D not certain. V lost 6 bases, J lost 10 bases, and 10 bases lay in between. The germline V gene has CDR1 KGHSH and CDR2 LQKENI. The CDR3 contains 11 residues. In nucleotides, the CDR3 is TGTGCCAGCTCCCCTAACTTAGAGCAGTTCTTC. As protein: CASSPNLEQFF.

This clonotype was counted many times. The V call is TRBV15, the J call TRBJ2-3; TRBD2 might be the D (5 bases). The CDR3 totals 16 residues. Between the trimmed V and J ends, which lost 0 bases and 2 bases, there was a span of 12 bases. The V gene's germline CDR1 is LNHNV and CDR2 YYDKDF (reference sequence). CDR3: CATSRDHEGPTDTQYF. The CDR3, as DNA: TGTGCCACCAGCAGAGATCATGAGGGTCCCACAGATACGCAGTATTTT.

This clonotype turned up a few times. This chain connects TRBV28 to TRBJ2-3, with TRBD1 matching over 7 bases. The CDR3 runs to 14 residues. The V gene end was trimmed by 5 bases and the J gene end by 4 bases; junction bases not matched to a gene: 6. Germline CDR1 and CDR2: MDHEN and SYDVKM. CDR3 in DNA: TGTGCCAGCAGTATGACAGGGAGCGCAGATACGCAGTATTTT. Translation gives CASSMTGSADTQYF.

This clonotype has at least ten counts. The chain employs TRBV7-8 and TRBJ2-5, with D unclear. CDR3 length: 16 amino acids. V gave up 5 bases and J gave up 5 bases, with 21 bases separating them. In germline, CDR1 is SGHVS, CDR2 FQNEAQ. This CDR3 is CASSPARTPTRETQYF. The CDR3 DNA is TGTGCCAGCAGCCCAGCGAGGACCCCAACGAGGGAGACCCAGTACTTC.

This chain joins TRBV20-1 and TRBJ2-3; D not certain. Germline V gene data show CDR1 as DFQATT and CDR2 as SNEGSKA (reference sequence). The CDR3 length is 12 residues. Trimming left V 3 bases short and J 5 bases short, with 9 bases between. The CDR3 sequence: CSARSPRDTQYF. The CDR3 DNA follows: TGCAGTGCTAGGTCTCCCAGAGATACGCAGTATTTT.

There are a few counts of this clonotype. The chain joins TRBV7-2 to TRBJ2-5; TRBD2 might be the D (6 bases). Trimming pared 6 bases from V and 1 base from J, leaving 12 bases between. The CDR3 is 14 residues long. The V gene's germline CDR1 is SGHTA and CDR2 FQGNSA. The CDR3 loop is CASRPSGLQETQYF. CDR3 DNA: TGTGCCAGCAGACCAAGCGGGCTCCAAGAGACCCAGTACTTC. Variable domain in full (rest from reference TRBV7-2 and TRBJ2-5): GAGVSQSPSNKVTEKGKDVELRCDPISGHTALYWYRQSLGQGLEFLIYFQGNSAPDKSGLPSDRFSAERTGGSVSTLTIQRTQQEDSAVYLCASRPSGLQETQYFGPGTRLLVL.

The count of this clonotype is one. This chain connects TRBV20-1 to TRBJ2-7, with 11 bases matching TRBD2. The junction had 11 bases not matched to a gene; V was cut back by 3 bases and J by 7 bases. This CDR3 region has 15 residues. Germline V gives CDR1 DFQATT, CDR2 SNEGSKA (reference sequence). The CDR3 DNA follows: TGCAGTGCTAGTAGGTTAGCGGGAGGGTCGGATGAGCAGTACTTC. It encodes CSASRLAGGSDEQYF.

The DNA of the CDR3 is TGTGCCACCAGTGATTCCGGATTCCATCTGGATGAGCAGTTCTTC. Amino acids: CATSDSGFHLDEQFF. This chain links TRBV24-1 with TRBJ2-1; D uncertain. Germline V lookup: CDR1 KGHDR, CDR2 SFDVKD. This CDR3 is built from 15 residues. V shed 2 bases and J shed 8 bases, with 15 bases lying between them.

The J gene is TRBJ1-1, the V gene TRBV15; the match to TRBD1 covers 9 bases. V shed 3 bases, J shed 6 bases, and the junction held 5 bases outside the gene matches. CDR1 and CDR2 (germline): LNHNV, YYDKDF (reference sequence). This CDR3 is 14 amino acids long. Here the CDR3 DNA reads TGTGCCACCAGCAGTGTAACAGGGGGCCCTGAAGCTTTCTTT. Amino acid sequence: CATSSVTGGPEAFF.

The rearrangement uses TRBV7-9 and TRBJ2-4; perhaps TRBD1 as D (6 bases). Germline assignment: CDR1 SEHNR and CDR2 FQNEAQ (reference sequence). V shed 2 bases and J shed 1 base, with 15 bases lying between them. The CDR3 length is 17 residues. CDR3: CASSLIQGPAAKNIQYF. The DNA for the CDR3 is TGTGCCAGCAGCTTAATACAGGGCCCAGCGGCCAAAAACATTCAGTACTTC.

This clonotype has a handful of counts. V and J are TRBV4-3 and TRBJ2-7; possible D gene TRBD2, 5 bases. Trimming took off 2 bases at V and 0 bases at J, with 11 bases between the two ends. Germline V lookup: CDR1 LGHNA, CDR2 YSLEER. The CDR3 is 15 residues long. This CDR3 reads CASSQQAESSYEQYF. The CDR3 DNA reads TGCGCCAGCAGCCAACAAGCGGAAAGCTCCTACGAGCAGTACTTC.

The chain joins TRBV7-9 to TRBJ2-4, with D maybe TRBD1 (5 bases). Germline lookup yields CDR1 SEHNR and CDR2 FQNEAQ (reference sequence). V lost 5 bases and J 1 base, leaving 9 bases between the germline ends. The CDR3 has 14 residues. The CDR3 protein is CASSVQGAKNIQYF. In DNA, the CDR3 is TGTGCCAGCAGCGTCCAGGGTGCCAAAAACATTCAGTACTTC.

This clonotype was detected a few times. The chain carries TRBV5-1 and TRBJ1-4; the D gene is possibly TRBD1 (6 bases). Trimming stripped 5 bases from V and 7 bases from J, with 18 bases between. This CDR3 has 15 residues. The germline gives CDR1 SGHRS, CDR2 YFSETQ. The chain's CDR3 is CASSPGAGGIEKLFF. The CDR3 region has the DNA TGCGCCAGCAGTCCCGGGGCCGGGGGCATTGAAAAACTGTTTTTT.